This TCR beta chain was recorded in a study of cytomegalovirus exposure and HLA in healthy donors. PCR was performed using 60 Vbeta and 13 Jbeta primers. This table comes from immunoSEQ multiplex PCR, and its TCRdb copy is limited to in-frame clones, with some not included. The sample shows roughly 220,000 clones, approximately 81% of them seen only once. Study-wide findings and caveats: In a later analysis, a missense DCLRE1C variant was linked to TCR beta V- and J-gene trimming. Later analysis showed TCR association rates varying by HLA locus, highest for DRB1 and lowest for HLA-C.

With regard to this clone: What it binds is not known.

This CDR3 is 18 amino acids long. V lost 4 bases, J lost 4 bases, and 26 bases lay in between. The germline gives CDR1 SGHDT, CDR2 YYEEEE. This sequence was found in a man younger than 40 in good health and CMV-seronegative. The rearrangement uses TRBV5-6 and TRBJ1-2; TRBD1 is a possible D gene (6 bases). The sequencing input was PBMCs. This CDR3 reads CASSPGGTSSGGRYGYTF. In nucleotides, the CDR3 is TGTGCCAGCAGCCCCGGCGGGACATCGTCGGGGGGACGCTATGGCTACACCTTC.